This record looks at one T cell receptor beta chain sequence and its context. Libraries were prepared by immunoSEQ multiplex PCR; TCRdb keeps only in-frame clonotypes and omits some of them. Of about 110,000 clones in the sample, approximately 90% were seen once. Germline V gene sequence: CDR1 SGHDN, CDR2 FVKESK. CDR3 size: 14 residues. Trimming shortened V by 0 bases and J by 9 bases, and 14 bases separated the two germline ends. This sample is part of a study of control samples from healthy donors and cancer patients. The chain couples TRBV14 to TRBJ1-2, with a tentative D call TRBD1 (6 bases). What was sequenced was blood. The receptor was derived from a human donor in good health. The donor label of this sample is uncertain. CDR3 sequence reads: CASSQDPPGARYTF. DNA for the CDR3: TGTGCCAGCAGCCAAGATCCCCCAGGGGCGCGCTACACCTTC. The full variable domain, rest sourced from reference TRBV14 and TRBJ1-2, is EAGVTQFPSHSVIEKGQTVTLRCDPISGHDNLYWYRRVMGKEIKFLLHFVKESKQDESGMPNNRFLAERTGGTYSTLKVQPAELEDSGVYFCASSQDPPGARYTFGSGTRLTVV.